This TCR beta chain was found in a study of blood T cell repertoires in COVID-19. CDR1 is MDHEN, CDR2 SYDVKM, per germline. After removal of 5 bases from V and 1 base from J, the junction contained 14 bases not matched to a gene. This CDR3 region has 18 residues. Original processing methods: Reference gene primers were amplified, and this amplification served to estimate nucleated cell counts. TCRdb's copy holds only in-frame clones and misses some; the assay was immunoSEQ multiplex PCR. That table supplies the V and J calls and clone size; D and trimming were determined from the DNA. The data contain about 260,000 clones, around 80% of them seen just once; the ten biggest clones take up around 4%.

This TCR was sampled from a man aged 60-69 years with acute or convalescent COVID-19. Sample: peripheral blood. This rearrangement joins TRBV28 to TRBJ2-1, with 7 bases fitting TRBD2. As DNA, the CDR3 is TGTGCCAGCAGTCCTATCATGCCAGCGGGACGGTCCTACAATGAGCAGTTCTTC. Residues: CASSPIMPAGRSYNEQFF.